What follows are 25 T cell receptor beta chains derived from one specimen sequenced in a study of shared clonotypes between healthy human individuals. The data were produced by immunoSEQ multiplex PCR, yet TCRdb's version contains in-frame clones alone and is incomplete. The sample has over 2 million clones; 85% to 95% are singletons. Sequencing was carried out using naive CD4+ T cells sorted from blood. Indicated subset: CD45RA+ positively selected. These receptors came from a man younger than 35 in good health.

This rearrangement joins TRBV27 to TRBJ2-7, with TRBD1 identical over 10 bases. Germline V lookup: CDR1 MNHEY, CDR2 SMNVEV (reference sequence). Trimming at V came to 0 bases and at J to 4 bases, leaving 3 bases not matched to a gene. The CDR3 extends over 15 amino acids. CDR3 protein: CASSLSGQGQYEQYF. CDR3 nucleotides: TGTGCCAGCAGTTTATCGGGACAGGGGCAGTACGAGCAGTACTTC.

This chain uses TRBV5-1 with TRBJ2-7; 10 bases match TRBD1. The CDR3 is 16 amino acids. Germline loops: CDR1 SGHRS, CDR2 YFSETQ. Trimming at V came to 3 bases and at J to 3 bases, leaving 9 bases not matched to a gene. CDR3 residues: CASSSHPGQGYYEQYF. CDR3 DNA: TGCGCCAGCAGCTCACACCCGGGACAGGGGTACTACGAGCAGTACTTC.

The chain recombines TRBV10-3 with TRBJ2-7; 12 positions match TRBD1. V shed 8 bases, J shed 4 bases, and the junction held 6 bases outside the gene matches. CDR1 ENHRY and CDR2 SYGVKD come from the germline V gene. The CDR3 length is 14 residues. The CDR3 sequence: CAICRGQGAYEQYF. The CDR3 DNA sequence: TGTGCCATCTGCCGGGGACAGGGGGCTTACGAGCAGTACTTC.

The chain has TRBV7-8 and TRBJ1-1; TRBD1 aligns across 8 bases. The V gene's germline CDR1 is SGHVS and CDR2 FQNEAQ. V gave up 4 bases and J gave up 5 bases; unmatched junction bases: 6. The CDR3 has 14 residues. CDR3 coding DNA: TGTGCCAGCAGCTACGGACAGGGAGAGACTGAAGCTTTCTTT. Protein: CASSYGQGETEAFF.

V is TRBV6-1 and J is TRBJ1-1; no firm D call. This CDR3 comprises 15 residues. Germline assignment: CDR1 MNHNS and CDR2 SASEGT. Trimming pared 2 bases from V and 7 bases from J, leaving 17 bases between. The CDR3 here is CASSEFEGIIGEAFF. The CDR3 region has the DNA TGTGCCAGCAGTGAATTTGAAGGGATTATTGGTGAAGCTTTCTTT.

The chain carries TRBV28 and TRBJ1-2; 9 bases fit TRBD1. CDR3 size: 15 residues. The V and J ends lost 4 bases and 8 bases, in that order; junction bases with no gene match: 11. The germline V gene encodes CDR1 MDHEN and CDR2 SYDVKM. CDR3 protein: CASSSTGDRVNGYTF. The CDR3 nucleotides are TGTGCCAGCAGTTCTACCGGGGACAGGGTAAACGGCTACACCTTC.

The J gene is TRBJ2-1, the V gene TRBV28, with 9 bases that match TRBD2. This CDR3 region has 15 residues. Unmatched junction bases numbered 11, after V lost 5 bases and J lost 9 bases. Germline-derived CDR1 and CDR2 are MDHEN and SYDVKM. CDR3 region: CASSPPAGGPVEQFF. The CDR3, as DNA: TGTGCCAGCAGTCCGCCCGCGGGGGGGCCCGTTGAGCAGTTCTTC.

The V and J genes are TRBV5-1 and TRBJ2-7; D is possibly TRBD1 or TRBD2 (5 bases each). The V gene's germline CDR1 is SGHRS and CDR2 YFSETQ. V was trimmed by 1 base and J by 0 bases, leaving 11 bases between them. This CDR3 contains 15 residues. CDR3 sequence reads: CASSLPTGASYEQYF. The CDR3, as DNA: TGCGCCAGCAGCTTGCCTACCGGGGCCTCCTACGAGCAGTACTTC.

The J gene is TRBJ2-1, the V gene TRBV5-1, with 7 bases fitting TRBD1. The CDR3 covers 16 residues. The J segment lost 6 bases and the V segment lost 4 bases, leaving 13 bases of the junction unmatched. Germline V gene lookup returns CDR1 SGHRS and CDR2 YFSETQ. The DNA for the CDR3 is TGCGCCAGCAGCCTCCAGACGCAGGGGGTCTCCAATGAGCAGTTCTTC. It translates to CASSLQTQGVSNEQFF.

The chain links TRBV7-8 to TRBJ2-2; D gene ambiguous. The length of the CDR3 is 15 residues. CDR1 and CDR2 (germline): SGHVS, FQNEAQ. V was cut by 4 bases and J by 5 bases, with 14 bases left in between. As DNA, the CDR3 is TGTGCCAGCAGCTCCCCAGAGCTTCGAACCGGGGAGCTGTTTTTT. The encoded protein is CASSSPELRTGELFF. Full variable domain (missing parts from reference TRBV7-8 and TRBJ2-2): GAGVSQSPRYKVAKRGQDVALRCDPISGHVSLFWYQQALGQGPEFLTYFQNEAQLDKSGLPSDRFFAERPEGSVSTLKIQRTQQEDSAVYLCASSSPELRTGELFFGEGSRLTVL.

This clone was recorded a few times. The chain uses TRBV4-2 and TRBJ1-5; D is ambiguous. Looked up from germline, CDR1 is LGHNA and CDR2 is YNFKEQ. Trimming cost V 1 base and J 11 bases, with 12 bases left between them. The CDR3 spans 13 residues. This CDR3 reads CASSQGDQAAQHF. The CDR3 nucleotides are TGTGCCAGCAGCCAAGGGGATCAGGCGGCCCAGCATTTT.

The chain employs TRBV29-1 and TRBJ2-2, with TRBD2 matching over 8 bases. The length of the CDR3 is 13 residues. The V gene end was trimmed by 6 bases and the J gene end by 4 bases; junction bases not matched to a gene: 4. From germline, CDR1 is SQVTM and CDR2 ANQGSEA. CDR3 sequence (DNA): TGCAGCGTCGCTCGGGAGGGCACCGGGGAGCTGTTTTTT. It codes for CSVAREGTGELFF.

The chain combines TRBV6-1 with TRBJ1-2; D not certain. Trimming removed 4 bases from V and 1 base from J, with 7 bases in between. Germline-derived CDR1 and CDR2 are MNHNS and SASEGT. The length of the CDR3 is 13 residues. The CDR3 nucleotides are TGTGCCAGCAGTGCGCAGGATAACTATGGCTACACCTTC. Amino acids: CASSAQDNYGYTF.

This clone was recorded once. The chain couples TRBV11-2 to TRBJ1-3, with D unresolved. With 0 bases removed from V and 0 bases from J, the gap between germline ends came to 9 bases. CDR3 length equals 16 residues. Germline assignment: CDR1 SGHAT and CDR2 FQNNGV. This CDR3 is CASSLDTSSSGNTIYF. CDR3 DNA sequence: TGTGCCAGCAGCTTAGATACTTCCTCCTCTGGAAACACCATATATTTT.

CDR3 nucleotides: TGCGCCAGCAGCTTGGCCGATGTCGGGCGCGGTGAGCAGTTCTTC. This sequence encodes CASSLADVGRGEQFF. The rearrangement links TRBV5-1 to TRBJ2-1; no clear D. Germline V gene data show CDR1 as SGHRS and CDR2 as YFSETQ. Trimming pared 0 bases from V and 9 bases from J, leaving 16 bases between. CDR3 length: 15 residues.

The chain employs TRBV12-5 and TRBJ2-1; D uncertain. Trimming shortened V by 3 bases and J by 7 bases, and 7 bases separated the two germline ends. The CDR3 extends over 12 amino acids. Germline CDR1 LGHNT, CDR2 FRNRAP. The CDR3: CASGFGWNEQFF. Here the CDR3 DNA reads TGTGCTAGTGGTTTTGGGTGGAATGAGCAGTTCTTC.

J is TRBJ2-7 and V is TRBV5-1, with D possibly TRBD2 on 5 matching bases. From germline, CDR1 is SGHRS and CDR2 YFSETQ. The CDR3 has 13 residues. Trimming shortened V by 3 bases and J by 3 bases, and 10 bases separated the two germline ends. The CDR3 bases are TGCGCCAGCAGCTGGGAGACGGGCTACGAGCAGTACTTC. It codes for CASSWETGYEQYF.

This chain uses TRBV5-1 with TRBJ1-4; D is perhaps TRBD1 (5 bases). Germline assignment: CDR1 SGHRS and CDR2 YFSETQ. Trimming took 4 bases from V and 5 from J, leaving 18 bases between them. This CDR3 is built from 16 residues. Here the CDR3 DNA reads TGCGCCAGCAGCACGGGGACCGCCTCCGCCAATGAAAAACTGTTTTTT. Translating it yields CASSTGTASANEKLFF.

A single count supports this clone. V is TRBV15 and J is TRBJ2-5; a weak D match, TRBD1 (6 bases). Looked up from germline, CDR1 is LNHNV and CDR2 is YYDKDF (reference sequence). This CDR3 has 15 residues. V lost 5 bases and J 1 base, leaving 14 bases between the germline ends. CDR3 DNA sequence: TGTGCCACCAGCCCTCTAGGACAGCTCCAAGAGACCCAGTACTTC. Its protein product is CATSPLGQLQETQYF.

The CDR3 is CASSQGQGRRTDTQYF. DNA for the CDR3: TGCGCCAGCAGCCAAGGACAGGGAAGGAGGACAGATACGCAGTATTTT. This sequence joins TRBV5-1 and TRBJ2-3, with 8 bases aligning to TRBD1. The CDR3 sequence is 16 residues long. Germline values: CDR1 SGHRS, CDR2 YFSETQ. Trimming took 4 bases from V and 3 from J; bases not matched to a gene: 10.

This chain's CDR3 is CASSRTSAATGELFF. CDR3 coding DNA: TGTGCCAGTTCGCGGACTAGCGCTGCCACCGGGGAGCTGTTTTTT. This sequence joins TRBV2 and TRBJ2-2; 9 bases align to TRBD2. Unmatched junction bases numbered 9, after V lost 9 bases and J lost 4 bases. This CDR3 has 15 amino acids. CDR1 and CDR2 from the germline V gene are SNHLY and FYNNEI.

J is TRBJ2-7 and V is TRBV13; 14 nucleotides match TRBD2. Germline V gene sequence: CDR1 PRHDT, CDR2 FYEKMQ (reference sequence). This CDR3 is 20 amino acids long. J was trimmed by 0 bases and V by 3 bases; bases with no gene match: 13. The CDR3 reads CASSFLAGTSGSRSSYEQYF. The CDR3 region has the DNA TGTGCCAGCAGCTTTCTTGCCGGGACTAGCGGGAGCCGGAGCTCCTACGAGCAGTACTTC.

The chain uses TRBV4-1 and TRBJ2-3, with a tentative D call TRBD1 (5 bases). The V and J ends lost 2 bases and 2 bases respectively, with 8 bases between them. Looked up from germline, CDR1 is MGHRA and CDR2 is YSYEKL. The CDR3 spans 14 residues. As DNA, the CDR3 is TGCGCCAGCAGCCAAACAGGTCCCACAGATACGCAGTATTTT. Amino acid sequence: CASSQTGPTDTQYF.

This chain uses TRBV29-1 with TRBJ1-6; tentative D call: TRBD1 (6 bases). V dropped 6 bases and J dropped 5 bases, with 11 bases sitting between them. CDR1 SQVTM and CDR2 ANQGSEA come from the germline V gene. The CDR3 contains 13 residues. In nucleotides, the CDR3 is TGCAGCGTGGGGGACACAAATAATTCACCCCTCCACTTT. Protein product: CSVGDTNNSPLHF.

This chain connects TRBV7-6 to TRBJ2-7, with a weak D call TRBD2 (7 bases). V was clipped by 5 bases and J by 6 bases, with 20 bases between them. Germline V CDR1 and CDR2: SGHVS, FNYEAQ. This CDR3 spans 15 amino acids. CDR3 in amino acids: CASSPGGGGAAEQYF. CDR3 coding DNA: TGTGCCAGCAGCCCAGGAGGGGGGGGCGCGGCCGAGCAGTACTTC.